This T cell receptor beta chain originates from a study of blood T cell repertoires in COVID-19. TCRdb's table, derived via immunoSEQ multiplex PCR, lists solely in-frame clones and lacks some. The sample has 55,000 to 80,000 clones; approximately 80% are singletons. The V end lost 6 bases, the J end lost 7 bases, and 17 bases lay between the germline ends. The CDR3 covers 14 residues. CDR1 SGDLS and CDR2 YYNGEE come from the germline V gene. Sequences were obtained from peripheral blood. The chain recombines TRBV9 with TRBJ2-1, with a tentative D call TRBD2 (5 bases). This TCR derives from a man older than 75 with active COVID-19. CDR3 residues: CASTSPRSANEQFF. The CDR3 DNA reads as TGTGCCAGCACTAGCCCCCGGAGTGCGAATGAGCAGTTCTTC.